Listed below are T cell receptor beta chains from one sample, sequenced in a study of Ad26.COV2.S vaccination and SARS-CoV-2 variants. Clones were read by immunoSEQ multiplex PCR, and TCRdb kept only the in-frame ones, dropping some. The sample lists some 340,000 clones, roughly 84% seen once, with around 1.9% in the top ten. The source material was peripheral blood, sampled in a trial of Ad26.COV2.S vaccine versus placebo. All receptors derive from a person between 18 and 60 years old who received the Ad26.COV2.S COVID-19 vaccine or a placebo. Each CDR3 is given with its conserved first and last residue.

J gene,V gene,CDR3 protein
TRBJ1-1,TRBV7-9,CASSLGNDRDAFF
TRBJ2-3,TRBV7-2,CASSSPGGTVSTDTQYF
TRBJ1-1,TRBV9,CASSVGTSKNTEAFF
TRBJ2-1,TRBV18,CASSLDRELSPQDEQFF
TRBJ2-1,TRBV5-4,CASSSGTIAYNEQFF
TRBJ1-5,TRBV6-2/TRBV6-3,CASSSSGTGDNQPQHF
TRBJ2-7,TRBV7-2,CASSFDRNYEQYF
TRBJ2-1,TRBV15,CATSRVRERTGGEQFF
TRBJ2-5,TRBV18,CASSQTGQAVETQYF
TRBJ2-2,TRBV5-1,CASSSLTSGVNTGELFF
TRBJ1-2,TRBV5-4,CASSYDSGGADGYTF
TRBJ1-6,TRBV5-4,CASSRRQGNNSPLHF
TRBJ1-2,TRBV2,CASSEAGHLLIF
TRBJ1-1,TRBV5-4,CASSFDRRNTEAFF
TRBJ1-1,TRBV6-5,CASSPGQTNTEAFF
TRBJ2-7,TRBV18,CASSPTSYEQYF
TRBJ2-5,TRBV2,CASRDDRETQYF
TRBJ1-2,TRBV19,CAGYGNYGYTF
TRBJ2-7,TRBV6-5,CASSYVDSSYEQYF
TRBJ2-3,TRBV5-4,CASSLETSGSDTQYF
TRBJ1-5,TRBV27,CASSLSGQRYQPQHF
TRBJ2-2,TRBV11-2,CASSPGRRNTGELFF
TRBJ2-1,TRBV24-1,CATSDPKRVNEQFF
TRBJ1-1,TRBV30,CAWSVGQGNTEAFF
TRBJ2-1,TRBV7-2,CASSLREIGHEQFF
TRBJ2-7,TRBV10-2,CASSQRARETYEQYF
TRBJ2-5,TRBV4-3,CASSPGGGAGETQYF
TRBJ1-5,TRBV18,CASSTGLGNQPQHF
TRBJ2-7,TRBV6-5,CASKKGQASYEQYF
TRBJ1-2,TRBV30,CAWHRGGSGYTF
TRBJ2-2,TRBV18,CASSPVGHDTTGELFF
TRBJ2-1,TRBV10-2,CASSERANEQFF
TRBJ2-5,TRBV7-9,CASSSKETQYF
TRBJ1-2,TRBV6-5,CASSYGGDYGYTF
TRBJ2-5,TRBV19,CASSIGSGGQETQYF
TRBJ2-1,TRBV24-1,CATSGAGGYNEQFF
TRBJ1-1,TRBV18,CASSPPSYGRNTEAFF
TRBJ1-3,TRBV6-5,CATARTGLSGNTIYF
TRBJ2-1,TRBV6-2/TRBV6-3,CASSRDREYNEQFF
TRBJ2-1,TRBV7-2,CASSSDSGSYNEQFF
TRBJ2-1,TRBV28,CASSFAPAGLEQFF
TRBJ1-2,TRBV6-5,CASSYRVRRDYGYTF
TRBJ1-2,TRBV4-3,CASSPQGAIGYTF
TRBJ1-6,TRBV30,CAWILPGTERNSPLHF
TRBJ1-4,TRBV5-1,CASSPGTGVNEKLFF